The 32 T cell receptor beta chains below were found in one sample sequenced in a study of cytomegalovirus exposure and HLA in healthy donors (dated by TCRdb to about 2017). The method behind the library was the immunoSEQ multiplex PCR assay. For the multiplex PCR, a mixture combining 60 forward primers for TCR Vbeta segments and 13 reverse primers for TCR Jbeta segments was used. As stored in TCRdb, this immuneACCESS dataset retains in-frame rearrangements with V and J assigned. A fraction of the clones does not appear; measured against another copy, unresolved V genes explain less than half of the discrepancy, and the remainder lacks a known reason. This sample lists some 130,000 clones; over 60% were detected once. Together, the top ten hold more than 4% of the sample. Sequenced: PBMCs. These receptors were taken from a male donor in good health and CMV-seropositive.

The V call is TRBV9, the J call TRBJ1-2; 9 positions agree with TRBD1. Germline loops: CDR1 SGDLS, CDR2 YYNGEE. Losses at the gene ends were 3 bases for V and 2 bases for J; bases not matched to a gene: 2. The CDR3 is 14 amino acids. The CDR3 DNA reads as TGTGCCAGCAGCGCGGGACAGGGAAACTATGGCTACACCTTC. Protein product: CASSAGQGNYGYTF.

This chain joins TRBV6-5 and TRBJ1-1; tentatively, D is TRBD1 (5 bases). In germline, CDR1 is MNHEY, CDR2 SVGAGI. V shed 8 bases and J shed 5 bases, with 9 bases lying between them. There are 11 residues in the CDR3. CDR3 loop: CASGRGTEAFF. CDR3 DNA sequence: TGTGCCAGCGGGAGGGGTACTGAAGCTTTCTTT.

Remarks on this clone: The junction and the germline gene differ at one end; a read error may be behind it. The chain uses TRBV2 and TRBJ2-2; tentative D call: TRBD2 (6 bases). CDR1 SNHLY and CDR2 FYNNEI come from the germline V gene. The CDR3 spans 15 residues. Here the CDR3 DNA reads TGTGTCAGCAGTGAAGCGCGGGGTTGGGCCGGGGAGCTGTTTTTT. Protein sequence: CVSSEARGWAGELFF.

The gene calls are TRBV7-2 and TRBJ2-3, with TRBD1 matching over 7 bases. V shed 5 bases and J 5 bases; nucleotides not matched to a gene: 7. The CDR3 consists of 14 residues. The germline V gene encodes CDR1 SGHTA and CDR2 FQGNSA. The CDR3 here is CASSLDRVLDTQYF. CDR3 in DNA: TGTGCCAGCAGCCTTGACAGGGTCTTAGATACGCAGTATTTT.

This clone was counted between two and nine times. This rearrangement joins TRBV6-5 to TRBJ2-3; 8 nucleotides match TRBD1. Losses at the gene ends were 6 bases for V and 6 bases for J; bases not matched to a gene: 8. CDR3 size: 14 residues. CDR1 is MNHEY, CDR2 SVGAGI, per germline. CDR3 in DNA: TGTGCCAGCAGCGCCTTACAGGGGGTTGATACGCAGTATTTT. Protein: CASSALQGVDTQYF.

The V call is TRBV19, the J call TRBJ1-5; D unresolved. V gave up 4 bases and J gave up 0 bases, with 13 bases separating them. The CDR3 has 16 residues. Germline lookup yields CDR1 LNHDA and CDR2 SQIVND (reference sequence). DNA for the CDR3: TGTGCCAGTAGTACCGGGGAGACAATTAGCAATCAGCCCCAGCATTTT. Its protein is CASSTGETISNQPQHF.

The V call is TRBV6-5, the J call TRBJ2-3; a weak D match, TRBD2 (5 bases). This CDR3 has 11 residues. Germline CDR1 reads MNHEY; CDR2 reads SVGAGI. The germline V and J ends were trimmed by 6 bases and 12 bases, with 13 bases remaining between them. As DNA, the CDR3 is TGTGCCAGCAGAAGCGCAGGAGGACAGTATTTT. Its protein is CASRSAGGQYF.

This clone came up a few times. CDR3: CASSLQGSTDTQYF. The CDR3 DNA reads as TGTGCCAGCAGTTTGCAGGGAAGCACAGATACGCAGTATTTT. The chain joins TRBV28 to TRBJ2-3; D might be TRBD1 (5 bases). Germline CDR1 and CDR2: MDHEN and SYDVKM. CDR3 length: 14 amino acids. Between the trimmed V and J ends, which lost 3 bases and 0 bases, there was a span of 7 bases.

This chain connects TRBV6-6 to TRBJ1-2, with D perhaps TRBD1 (6 bases). The CDR3 covers 13 residues. Germline V CDR1 and CDR2: MNHNY, SVGAGI (reference sequence). The V gene lost 6 bases and the J gene lost 7 bases, with 15 bases spanning the gap. CDR3 nucleotide sequence: TGTGCCAGCAGCTTAACAGGGTATAGTGGCTACACCTTC. This codes for CASSLTGYSGYTF.

The CDR3 DNA is TGTGCCAGCAGTTTCGTTGACTGGACTAACTATGGCTACACCTTC. Encoded protein: CASSFVDWTNYGYTF. The rearrangement links TRBV28 to TRBJ1-2; no clear D gene. The ends were cut back, 3 bases at V and 0 bases at J, with 11 bases in the middle. Germline lookup yields CDR1 MDHEN and CDR2 SYDVKM. This CDR3 is built from 15 residues.

The chain uses TRBV5-6 and TRBJ2-3; TRBD2 aligns across 12 bases. Germline trimming cut 6 bases from V and 3 bases from J; bases unmatched to any gene: 8. Germline CDR1 SGHDT, CDR2 YYEEEE. CDR3 length: 16 amino acids. The CDR3 DNA reads as TGTGCCAGCACCCCTGAGACTAGCGGGGGTACAGATACGCAGTATTTT. This sequence encodes CASTPETSGGTDTQYF.

The V and J genes are TRBV4-1 and TRBJ2-5; 7 bases align to TRBD2. The germline V gene has CDR1 MGHRA and CDR2 YSYEKL. The length of the CDR3 is 17 residues. The junction had 12 bases not matched to a gene; V was cut back by 0 bases and J by 5 bases. The CDR3 DNA reads TGCGCCAGCAGCCAAGATAATCCAGCGGGGAGCGGGGAGACCCAGTACTTC. Translation: CASSQDNPAGSGETQYF.

The CDR3 protein is CASSISWGQSNQPQHF. For the CDR3, the DNA is TGTGCCAGTAGTATTTCTTGGGGGCAGAGCAATCAGCCCCAGCATTTT. This rearrangement joins TRBV19 to TRBJ1-5; D perhaps matches TRBD1 (6 bases). V was pared by 3 bases and J by 1 base, with 13 bases between. CDR3 length: 16 amino acids. Germline CDR1 and CDR2: LNHDA and SQIVND (reference sequence).

The V and J genes are TRBV4-1 and TRBJ1-3; unclear D gene. This CDR3 contains 17 residues. V was clipped by 0 bases and J by 0 bases, with 12 bases between them. CDR1 and CDR2 (germline): MGHRA, YSYEKL. The DNA for the CDR3 is TGCGCCAGCAGCCAAGATTACGCCAGAAGCTCTGGAAACACCATATATTTT. Translating gives CASSQDYARSSGNTIYF.

This clone was seen only a few times. Germline is not matched at one junction end, which may reflect a read error. The chain is built from TRBV5-4 and TRBJ1-1; 7 positions agree with TRBD1. The CDR3 sequence is 14 residues long. CDR1 is SGHNT and CDR2 is YYREEE in the germline V gene (reference sequence). CDR3 nucleotides: TGTGCCAGAAGCTTAGGTTCAGGGGGCACTGAAGCTTTCTTT. Its protein is CARSLGSGGTEAFF.

V is TRBV5-5 and J is TRBJ1-5, with D uncertain. Germline V gene sequence: CDR1 SGHKS, CDR2 YYEKEE (reference sequence). Trimming removed 2 bases at V and 7 bases at J, with 19 bases between. This CDR3 has 16 amino acids. This chain's CDR3 is CASSFGLEGRWQPQHF. CDR3 nucleotide sequence: TGTGCCAGCAGCTTCGGGTTAGAGGGAAGATGGCAGCCCCAGCATTTT. Complete variable domain (other parts from reference TRBV5-5 and TRBJ1-5): DAGVTQSPTHLIKTRGQQVTLRCSPISGHKSVSWYQQVLGQGPQFIFQYYEKEERGRGNFPDRFSARQFPNYSSELNVNALLLGDSALYLCASSFGLEGRWQPQHFGDGTRLSIL.

This clone was seen a few times. This chain joins TRBV6-1 and TRBJ1-5; no firm D call. Germline V gene lookup returns CDR1 MNHNS and CDR2 SASEGT. The CDR3 is made up of 14 amino acids. Trimming took 1 base from V and 6 from J, leaving 10 bases between them. CDR3 bases: TGTGCCAGCAGTGAAGGAGGTGTGCTTCAGCCCCAGCATTTT. It translates to CASSEGGVLQPQHF.

The V and J genes are TRBV5-4 and TRBJ2-5; 8 positions agree with TRBD2. J gave up 0 bases and V 4 bases, and 5 bases lay outside the gene matches. The germline CDR1 and CDR2 sequences are SGHNT and YYREEE (reference sequence). The CDR3 is made up of 15 amino acids. Written as DNA, the CDR3 is TGTGCCAGCAGCAAAGGACTAGCCAACCAAGAGACCCAGTACTTC. Amino acids: CASSKGLANQETQYF.

The chain joins TRBV12-5 to TRBJ2-1; the match to TRBD2 covers 9 bases. Trimming took 5 bases from V and 1 from J; bases not matched to a gene: 3. This CDR3 is 15 amino acids long. Germline lookup yields CDR1 LGHNT and CDR2 FRNRAP. CDR3 sequence: CASGVSGGSYNEQFF. The CDR3, as DNA: TGTGCTAGTGGTGTTAGCGGGGGTTCCTACAATGAGCAGTTCTTC.

This chain connects TRBV13 to TRBJ2-5; D call uncertain. Trimming pared 11 bases from V and 4 bases from J, leaving 8 bases between. CDR1 is PRHDT, CDR2 FYEKMQ, per germline (reference sequence). The CDR3 has 10 residues. In nucleotides, the CDR3 is TGTGCCTCGCTAGGAGAGACCCAGTACTTC. As protein: CASLGETQYF.

V is TRBV6-5 and J is TRBJ2-5; 8 nucleotides line up with TRBD1. The CDR3 sequence is 14 residues long. Trimming at V came to 5 bases and at J to 5 bases, leaving 7 bases not matched to a gene. Germline lookup yields CDR1 MNHEY and CDR2 SVGAGI. Here the CDR3 DNA reads TGTGCCAGCAGTCGGACAGGGCGTGGGGAGACCCAGTACTTC. This gives the protein CASSRTGRGETQYF.

This chain connects TRBV11-2 to TRBJ2-7, with D perhaps matching TRBD2 (5 bases). V was clipped by 3 bases and J by 0 bases, with 12 bases between them. The germline V gene encodes CDR1 SGHAT and CDR2 FQNNGV. The CDR3 is made up of 15 amino acids. The CDR3 reads CASSFEWEFSYEQYF. The CDR3 coding sequence is TGTGCCAGCAGCTTCGAGTGGGAGTTCTCCTACGAGCAGTACTTC.

The J gene is TRBJ1-1, the V gene TRBV5-1; 7 positions match TRBD1. Per the germline V gene, CDR1 is SGHRS and CDR2 is YFSETQ. V was pared by 1 base and J by 0 bases, with 9 bases of the junction left unmatched. CDR3 size: 17 residues. CDR3 sequence reads: CASSLKARGNLNTEAFF. Written as DNA, the CDR3 is TGCGCCAGCAGCTTGAAAGCCAGGGGGAACTTGAACACTGAAGCTTTCTTT.

The chain is built from TRBV6-1 and TRBJ2-2, with 7 bases lining up with TRBD2. Per the germline V gene, CDR1 is MNHNS and CDR2 is SASEGT. Unmatched junction bases numbered 11, after V lost 7 bases and J lost 6 bases. The length of the CDR3 is 15 residues. The CDR3 DNA follows: TGTGCCAGCAAGTGGGAGGGAGGGCCCTCCGGGGAGCTGTTTTTT. Translated: CASKWEGGPSGELFF.

The chain couples TRBV29-1 to TRBJ2-7; tentatively, D is TRBD1 (6 bases). V lost 4 bases and J lost 0, with 16 bases in between. The CDR3 is 15 residues long. Germline CDR1 and CDR2: SQVTM and ANQGSEA. The DNA of the CDR3 is TGCAGCGTTGCCCATCTCCGGGACACCTCCTACGAGCAGTACTTC. It is translated as CSVAHLRDTSYEQYF.

The CDR3 nucleotides are TGTGCCAGCTCACCACAACCAGGGGTGGTTTTCACTGAAGCTTTCTTT. Its protein is CASSPQPGVVFTEAFF. This chain connects TRBV18 to TRBJ1-1, with a weak D call TRBD1 (6 bases). V lost 1 base and J 4 bases, leaving 16 bases between the germline ends. The CDR3 extends over 16 amino acids. From germline, CDR1 is KGHSH and CDR2 LQKENI.

The chain uses TRBV25-1 and TRBJ2-3; weak D call: TRBD1 (5 bases). The CDR3 extends over 14 amino acids. V was clipped by 5 bases and J by 1 base, with 10 bases between them. Germline values: CDR1 MGHDK, CDR2 SYGVNS. The chain's CDR3 is CASSTLGGTDTQYF. The CDR3 coding sequence is TGTGCCAGCAGTACGTTAGGGGGCACAGATACGCAGTATTTT.

A word on this clone: An end of the junction differs from the germline gene, which may be a read error. The V gene is TRBV15, the J gene TRBJ2-5, with D perhaps TRBD1 (6 bases). The germline V gene has CDR1 LNHNV and CDR2 YYDKDF (reference sequence). The CDR3 has 13 residues. Here the CDR3 reads CATSRADTGIHNF. As DNA, the CDR3 is TGTGCCACCAGCAGAGCCGATACAGGGATCCACAACTTC. Based on the CDR3 plus reference TRBV15 and TRBJ2-5, the full variable domain is DAMVIQNPRYQVTQFGKPVTLSCSQTLNHNVMYWYQQKSSQAPKLLFHYYDKDFNNEADTPDNFQSRRPNTSFCFLDIRSPGLGDTAMYLCATSRADTGIHNFGPGTRLLVL.

The CDR3 reads CASRRGTNYGYTF. The CDR3 bases are TGTGCCAGCAGGCGAGGTACGAACTATGGCTACACCTTC. This chain connects TRBV6-4 to TRBJ1-2, with D hard to call. Germline values: CDR1 MRHNA, CDR2 SNTAGT. CDR3 size: 13 residues. V lost 6 bases and J lost 2, with 10 bases in between.

The J gene is TRBJ2-1, the V gene TRBV7-2; TRBD2 agrees at 12 bases. CDR1 and CDR2 from the germline V gene are SGHTA and FQGNSA. J was trimmed by 7 bases and V by 5 bases; bases with no gene match: 9. This CDR3 is 16 amino acids long. CDR3 protein: CASSPPGLAGPNEQFF. The DNA of the CDR3 is TGTGCCAGCAGCCCCCCGGGACTAGCGGGCCCGAATGAGCAGTTCTTC.

The CDR3 DNA sequence: TGTGCCAGCAGCGTAGGTGGGCAGGGGAGTTCACCCCTCCACTTT. Translation: CASSVGGQGSSPLHF. The genes are TRBV7-2 and TRBJ1-6; D possibly corresponds to TRBD1 (6 bases). There are 15 residues in the CDR3. CDR1 SGHTA and CDR2 FQGNSA come from the germline V gene. V was cut by 5 bases and J by 9 bases, with 17 bases left in between.

The chain employs TRBV7-2 and TRBJ2-1; weak D call: TRBD1 (6 bases). Germline values: CDR1 SGHTA, CDR2 FQGNSA. This CDR3 has 14 residues. V was pared by 5 bases and J by 7 bases, with 15 bases between. CDR3: CASSLRAGENEQFF. The CDR3 coding sequence is TGTGCCAGCAGCCTCCGAGCAGGGGAGAATGAGCAGTTCTTC.